The source of this T cell receptor beta chain is a study of spatial heterogeneity in lung cancer. CDR1 is SGHTA and CDR2 is FQGNSA in the germline V gene. The CDR3 loop spans 14 amino acids. V lost 1 base to trimming and J lost 1 base, with 7 bases between them. General study findings and limits: Mutation tallies in tumors tracked expanded intratumoral alpha and beta TCR counts.

Individual TCR cDNA molecules each bore their own unique molecular identifier. TCRdb ran MiXCR on the 5' RACE reads and lists one entry per CDR3 protein. The sample contains about 15,000 distinct CDR3 sequences, less than 9.5% of which appear only once. Sample share makes this clonotype medium-sized. Its antigen is undetermined. Described time point: sample taken at primary tumor resection. Samples were obtained from roughly 65 donors, all untreated early-stage non-small cell lung cancer patients. Extraction of whole RNA from tumor, nontumor lung or frozen PBMC preceded unsorted sequencing. The input for sequencing was lung tumor tissue, taken at surgery. V gene TRBV7-2 combines with J gene TRBJ2-5; no clear D gene. This receptor was identified in a male donor with early-stage non-small cell lung cancer. CDR3 in amino acids: CASSLGLAQETQYF. CDR3 in DNA: TGTGCCAGCAGCTTAGGTCTGGCCCAAGAGACCCAGTACTTC.